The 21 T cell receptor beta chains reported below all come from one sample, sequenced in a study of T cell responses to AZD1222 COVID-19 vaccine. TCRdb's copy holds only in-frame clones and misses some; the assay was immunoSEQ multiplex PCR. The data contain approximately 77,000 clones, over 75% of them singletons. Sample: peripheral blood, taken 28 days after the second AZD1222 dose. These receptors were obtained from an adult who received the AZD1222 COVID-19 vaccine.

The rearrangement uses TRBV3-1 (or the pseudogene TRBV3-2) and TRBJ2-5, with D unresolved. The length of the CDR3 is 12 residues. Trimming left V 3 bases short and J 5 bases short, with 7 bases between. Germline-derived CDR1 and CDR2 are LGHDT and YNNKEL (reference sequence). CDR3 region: CASSHESETQYF. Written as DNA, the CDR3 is TGTGCCAGCAGCCACGAATCGGAGACCCAGTACTTC.

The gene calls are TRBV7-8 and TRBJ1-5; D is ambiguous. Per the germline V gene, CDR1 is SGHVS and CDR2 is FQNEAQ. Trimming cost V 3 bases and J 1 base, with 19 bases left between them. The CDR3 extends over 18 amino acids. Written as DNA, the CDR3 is TGTGCCAGCAGCTTCTCGGCAGCCCCTAGAGAGAGCAATCAGCCCCAGCATTTT. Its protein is CASSFSAAPRESNQPQHF.

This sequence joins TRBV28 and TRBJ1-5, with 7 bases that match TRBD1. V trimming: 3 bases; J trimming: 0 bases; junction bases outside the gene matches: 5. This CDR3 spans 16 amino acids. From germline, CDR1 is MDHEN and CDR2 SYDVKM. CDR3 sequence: CASSLNRGHSNQPQHF. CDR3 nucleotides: TGTGCCAGCAGTTTGAACAGGGGCCATAGCAATCAGCCCCAGCATTTT.

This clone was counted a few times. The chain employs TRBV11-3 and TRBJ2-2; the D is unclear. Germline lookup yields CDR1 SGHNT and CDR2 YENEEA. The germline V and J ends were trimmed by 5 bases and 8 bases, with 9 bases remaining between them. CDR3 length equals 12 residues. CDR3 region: CASSARFGELFF. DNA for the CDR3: TGTGCCAGCAGCGCCCGGTTTGGGGAGCTGTTTTTT.

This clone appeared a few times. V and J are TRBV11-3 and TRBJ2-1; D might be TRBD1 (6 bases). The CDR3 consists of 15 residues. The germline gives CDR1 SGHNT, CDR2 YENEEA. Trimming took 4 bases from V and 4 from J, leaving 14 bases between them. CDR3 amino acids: CASSSFDRPYNEQFF. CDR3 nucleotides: TGTGCCAGCAGCTCCTTTGACAGGCCTTACAATGAGCAGTTCTTC.

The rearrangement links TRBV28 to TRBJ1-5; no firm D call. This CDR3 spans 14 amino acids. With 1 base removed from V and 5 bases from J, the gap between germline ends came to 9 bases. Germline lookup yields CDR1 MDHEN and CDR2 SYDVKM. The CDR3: CASSLFSVDQPQHF. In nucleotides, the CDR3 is TGTGCCAGCAGTTTATTTTCCGTCGATCAGCCCCAGCATTTT. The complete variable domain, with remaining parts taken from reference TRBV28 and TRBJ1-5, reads DVKVTQSSRYLVKRTGEKVFLECVQDMDHENMFWYRQDPGLGLRLIYFSYDVKMKEKGDIPEGYSVSREKKERFSLILESASTNQTSMYLCASSLFSVDQPQHFGDGTRLSIL.

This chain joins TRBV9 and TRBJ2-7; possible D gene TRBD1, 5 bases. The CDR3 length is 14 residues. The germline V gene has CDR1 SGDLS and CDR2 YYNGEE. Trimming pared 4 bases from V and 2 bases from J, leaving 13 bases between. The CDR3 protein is CASSSRTPTYEQYF. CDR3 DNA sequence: TGTGCCAGCAGCTCACGGACACCAACCTACGAGCAGTACTTC.

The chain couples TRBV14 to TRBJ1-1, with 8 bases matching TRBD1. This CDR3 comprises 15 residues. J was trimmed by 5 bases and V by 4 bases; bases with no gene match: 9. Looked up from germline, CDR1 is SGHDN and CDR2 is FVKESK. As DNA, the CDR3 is TGTGCCAGCAGCCCGTACAGACAGGGGAAGACTGAAGCTTTCTTT. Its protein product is CASSPYRQGKTEAFF.

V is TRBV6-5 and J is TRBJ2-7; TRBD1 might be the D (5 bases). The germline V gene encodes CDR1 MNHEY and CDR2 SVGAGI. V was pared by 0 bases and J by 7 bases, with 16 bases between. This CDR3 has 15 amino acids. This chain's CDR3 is CASSYSNLGLREQYF. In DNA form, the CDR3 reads TGTGCCAGCAGTTACTCGAATCTGGGGCTGAGGGAGCAGTACTTC.

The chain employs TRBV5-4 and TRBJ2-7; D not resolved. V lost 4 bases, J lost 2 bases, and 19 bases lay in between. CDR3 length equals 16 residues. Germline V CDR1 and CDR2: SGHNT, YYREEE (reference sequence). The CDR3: CASSRTSGPGTYEQYF. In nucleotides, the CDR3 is TGTGCCAGCAGCCGCACTTCCGGGCCGGGCACCTACGAGCAGTACTTC.

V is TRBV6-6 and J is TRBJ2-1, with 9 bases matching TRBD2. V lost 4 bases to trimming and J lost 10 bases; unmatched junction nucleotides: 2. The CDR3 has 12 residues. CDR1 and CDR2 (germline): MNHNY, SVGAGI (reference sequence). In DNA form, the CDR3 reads TGTGCCAGCAGTTGGACTAGCGCAGAGCAGTTCTTC. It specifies CASSWTSAEQFF.

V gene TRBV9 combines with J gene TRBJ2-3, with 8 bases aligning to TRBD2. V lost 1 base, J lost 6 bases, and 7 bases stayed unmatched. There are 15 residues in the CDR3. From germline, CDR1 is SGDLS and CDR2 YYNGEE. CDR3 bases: TGTGCCAGCAGCGTACGCTCAACGGGAGGGGATACGCAGTATTTT. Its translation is CASSVRSTGGDTQYF.

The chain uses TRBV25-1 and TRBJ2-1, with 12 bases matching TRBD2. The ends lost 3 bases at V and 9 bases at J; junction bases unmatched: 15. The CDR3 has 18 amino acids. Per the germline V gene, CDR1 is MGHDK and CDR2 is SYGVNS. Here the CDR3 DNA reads TGTGCCAGCAGTGACGAGACTAGCGGGAGCACCATGTTCAGTGAGCAGTTCTTC. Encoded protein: CASSDETSGSTMFSEQFF.

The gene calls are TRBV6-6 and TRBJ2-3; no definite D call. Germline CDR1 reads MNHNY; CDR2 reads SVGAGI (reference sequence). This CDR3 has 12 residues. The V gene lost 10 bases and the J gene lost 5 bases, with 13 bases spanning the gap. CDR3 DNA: TGTGCCACCGCTAACCCCGGAGATACGCAGTATTTT. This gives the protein CATANPGDTQYF.

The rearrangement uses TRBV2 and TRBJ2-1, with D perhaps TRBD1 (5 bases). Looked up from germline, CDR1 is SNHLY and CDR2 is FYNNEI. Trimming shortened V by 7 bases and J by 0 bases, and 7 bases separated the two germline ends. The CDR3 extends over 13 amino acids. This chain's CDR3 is CASNQGSYNEQFF. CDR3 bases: TGTGCCAGCAACCAGGGCTCCTACAATGAGCAGTTCTTC.

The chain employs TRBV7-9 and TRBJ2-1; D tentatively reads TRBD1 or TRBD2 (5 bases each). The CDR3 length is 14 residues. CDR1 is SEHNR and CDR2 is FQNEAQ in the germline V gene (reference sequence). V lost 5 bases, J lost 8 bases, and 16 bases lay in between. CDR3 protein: CASSHEGLSDEQFF. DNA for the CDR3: TGTGCCAGCAGCCACGAGGGGCTATCCGATGAGCAGTTCTTC.

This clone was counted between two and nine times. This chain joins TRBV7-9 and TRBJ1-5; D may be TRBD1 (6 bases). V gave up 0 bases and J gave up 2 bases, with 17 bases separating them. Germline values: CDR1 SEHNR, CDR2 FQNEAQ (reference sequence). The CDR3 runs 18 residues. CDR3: CASSLAGGGRVGNQPQHF. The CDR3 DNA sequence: TGTGCCAGCAGCTTAGCTGGGGGCGGGCGAGTGGGCAATCAGCCCCAGCATTTT.

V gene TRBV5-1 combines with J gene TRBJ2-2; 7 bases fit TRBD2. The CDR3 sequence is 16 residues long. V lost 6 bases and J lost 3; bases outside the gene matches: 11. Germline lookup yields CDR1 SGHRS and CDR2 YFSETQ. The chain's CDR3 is CASTPPLAAHTGELFF. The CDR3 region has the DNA TGCGCCAGCACCCCCCCGCTAGCGGCACACACCGGGGAGCTGTTTTTT.

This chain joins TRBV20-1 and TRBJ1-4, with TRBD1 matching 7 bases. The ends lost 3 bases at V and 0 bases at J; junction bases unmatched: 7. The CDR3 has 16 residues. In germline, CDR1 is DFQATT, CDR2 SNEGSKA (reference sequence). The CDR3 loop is CSASSGGPSTNEKLFF. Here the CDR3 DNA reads TGCAGTGCTAGTTCAGGGGGTCCCTCAACTAATGAAAAACTGTTTTTT.

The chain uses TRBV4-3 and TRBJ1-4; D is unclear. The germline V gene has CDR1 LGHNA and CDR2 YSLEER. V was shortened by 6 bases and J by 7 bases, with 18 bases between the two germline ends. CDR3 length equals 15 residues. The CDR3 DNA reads TGCGCCAGCAGACGGGCTCCGGGATCAGGTGAAAAACTGTTTTTT. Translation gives CASRRAPGSGEKLFF.

CDR3 nucleotide sequence: TGTGCCAGCAGCTTATTCCAGGGAGTGGATAATTCACCCCTCCACTTT. Encoded protein: CASSLFQGVDNSPLHF. The rearrangement joins TRBV11-2 to TRBJ1-6; possible D gene TRBD1, 5 bases. Germline V gene data show CDR1 as SGHAT and CDR2 as FQNNGV. The CDR3 consists of 16 residues. V was pared by 2 bases and J by 5 bases, with 13 bases between.